Listed here are 24 T cell receptor beta chains from one sample, sequenced in a study of blood T cell repertoires in COVID-19 (TCRdb year 2020). The library was prepared using the immunoSEQ multiplex PCR assay. TCRdb re-hosts the immuneACCESS table, in-frame sequences only. Its copies lack some clones; in the studies checked, an unresolved V gene accounts for under half of them, and the cause for the rest is not known. The table for this sample lists 350,000 or so clones; 88% of them were counted only once. Under 1.2% of the sample is held by the ten biggest clonotypes. The sequencing input was PBMCs or T cells enriched from blood (not recorded which). Receptor source: a woman in her twenties or thirties who had been exposed to COVID-19.

The CDR3 loop is CASSPTTGGEQYF. Here the CDR3 DNA reads TGTGCCAGTAGCCCGACTACAGGGGGCGAGCAGTACTTC. The V and J genes are TRBV19 and TRBJ2-7; 8 bases line up with TRBD1. V lost 6 bases, J lost 6 bases, and 7 bases stayed unmatched. Germline V lookup: CDR1 LNHDA, CDR2 SQIVND (reference sequence). The CDR3 spans 13 residues.

The chain links TRBV7-8 to TRBJ2-1; possible D gene TRBD1, 6 bases. The CDR3 is made up of 16 amino acids. V lost 4 bases, J lost 2 bases, and 15 bases lay in between. Looked up from germline, CDR1 is SGHVS and CDR2 is FQNEAQ. CDR3 sequence reads: CASSSLGDTAYNEQFF. In DNA, the CDR3 is TGTGCCAGCAGCTCCCTGGGGGACACCGCCTACAATGAGCAGTTCTTC.

CDR3 amino acids: CASSFPPGTDTQYF. CDR3 DNA sequence: TGTGCCAGCAGCTTCCCCCCGGGCACAGATACGCAGTATTTT. This rearrangement joins TRBV5-6 to TRBJ2-3, with unresolved D. Germline V gives CDR1 SGHDT, CDR2 YYEEEE. This CDR3 has 14 residues. V lost 2 bases and J lost 1, with 8 bases in between.

This clone was found once. The CDR3 loop reads CASAPSGSLYNEQFF. The CDR3 DNA reads as TGTGCCAGCGCCCCTAGCGGGAGCCTCTACAATGAGCAGTTCTTC. The chain is built from TRBV3-1 (or the pseudogene TRBV3-2) and TRBJ2-1; 10 nucleotides align to TRBD2. The CDR3 consists of 15 residues. Per germline, CDR1 LGHDT and CDR2 YNNKEL (reference sequence). The junction had 7 bases not matched to a gene; V was cut back by 8 bases and J by 3 bases.

This sequence joins TRBV27 and TRBJ1-4; D is unclear. This CDR3 has 14 residues. V dropped 6 bases and J dropped 3 bases, with 11 bases sitting between them. Looked up from germline, CDR1 is MNHEY and CDR2 is SMNVEV (reference sequence). CDR3 DNA: TGTGCCAGCAGCAGACGGGGATCTAATGAAAAACTGTTTTTT. Its translation is CASSRRGSNEKLFF.

CDR3 sequence reads: CATSESGTGAAGETQYF. The CDR3 nucleotides read TGTGCCACCAGTGAATCGGGGACAGGGGCCGCGGGAGAGACCCAGTACTTC. This rearrangement joins TRBV24-1 to TRBJ2-5, with 10 bases lining up with TRBD1. V lost 4 bases and J lost 4; bases outside the gene matches: 11. Germline CDR1 and CDR2: KGHDR and SFDVKD. The CDR3 has 17 amino acids.

The chain joins TRBV10-3 to TRBJ1-1; D gene ambiguous. The germline V gene has CDR1 ENHRY and CDR2 SYGVKD. The CDR3 is made up of 14 amino acids. With 8 bases removed from V and 1 base from J, the gap between germline ends came to 14 bases. The CDR3 is CAIAREGTNTEAFF. As DNA, the CDR3 is TGTGCCATCGCCCGGGAGGGAACGAACACTGAAGCTTTCTTT.

The J gene is TRBJ2-7, the V gene TRBV19; 8 bases map to TRBD1. Germline lookup yields CDR1 LNHDA and CDR2 SQIVND (reference sequence). J gave up 4 bases and V 5 bases, and 19 bases lay outside the gene matches. This CDR3 has 18 residues. The CDR3 sequence: CASSPRTGRPPIVYEQYF. The CDR3 coding sequence is TGTGCCAGTAGTCCCCGGACAGGGCGACCGCCAATCGTGTACGAGCAGTACTTC.

J is TRBJ1-6 and V is TRBV28; D remains unclear. V lost 7 bases to trimming and J lost 9 bases, with 10 bases between them. The CDR3 has 12 residues. Germline CDR1 reads MDHEN; CDR2 reads SYDVKM. CDR3 in amino acids: CASTTSASPLHF. The CDR3 region has the DNA TGTGCCAGCACCACGAGTGCTTCACCCCTCCACTTT.

The V gene is TRBV25-1, the J gene TRBJ1-4, with 7 bases aligning to TRBD1. This CDR3 is built from 13 residues. J gave up 7 bases and V 10 bases, and 9 bases lay outside the gene matches. Germline CDR1 reads MGHDK; CDR2 reads SYGVNS. The CDR3 nucleotides are TGTGCCACCTCTCCGGGACAGTTTGAAAAACTGTTTTTT. It encodes CATSPGQFEKLFF.

This CDR3 is CASSENGGWTGELCNQPQHF. In DNA form, the CDR3 reads TGTGCCAGCAGTGAAAATGGGGGATGGACAGGGGAGTTATGCAATCAGCCCCAGCATTTT. V is TRBV6-4 and J is TRBJ1-5; TRBD1 agrees at 9 bases. Per germline, CDR1 MRHNA and CDR2 SNTAGT. V lost 3 bases to trimming and J lost 2 bases; unmatched junction nucleotides: 17. CDR3 size: 20 residues.

Only one count was recorded for this clone. The rearrangement joins TRBV6-6 to TRBJ2-5; 13 bases fit TRBD2. Germline CDR1 and CDR2: MNHNY and SVGAGI (reference sequence). This CDR3 is 16 amino acids long. Unmatched junction bases numbered 5, after V lost 4 bases and J lost 3 bases. The CDR3, as DNA: TGTGCCAGCAGTTTGGGACTAGCGGGGCCGGAAGAGACCCAGTACTTC. Translating it yields CASSLGLAGPEETQYF.

The chain is built from TRBV4-1 and TRBJ1-5, with D tentatively TRBD1 (5 bases). V was pared by 10 bases and J by 2 bases, with 12 bases between. The CDR3 covers 13 residues. Germline V gene data show CDR1 as MGHRA and CDR2 as YSYEKL. CDR3 nucleotide sequence: TGCGCCAACCGTCGACAGTGCAATCAGCCCCAGCATTTT. As protein: CANRRQCNQPQHF.

J is TRBJ2-7 and V is TRBV19; 7 nucleotides align to TRBD2. V trimming: 5 bases; J trimming: 3 bases; junction bases outside the gene matches: 1. The CDR3 runs 12 residues. Germline V CDR1 and CDR2: LNHDA, SQIVND (reference sequence). This CDR3 reads CASSQRGYEQYF. CDR3 nucleotide sequence: TGTGCCAGTAGTCAGCGGGGCTACGAGCAGTACTTC.

The CDR3 loop is CASSLSEAMGNTEAFF. The CDR3 bases are TGTGCCAGCAGTTTATCGGAGGCCATGGGTAACACTGAAGCTTTCTTT. V usage is TRBV27 and J usage is TRBJ1-1; D ambiguous. Between the trimmed V and J ends, which lost 0 bases and 2 bases, there was a span of 13 bases. Germline V gives CDR1 MNHEY, CDR2 SMNVEV (reference sequence). The CDR3 contains 16 residues.

In its sample, this clone was seen a few times. This chain links TRBV9 with TRBJ1-2; 7 bases align to TRBD1. After removal of 4 bases from V and 5 bases from J, the junction contained 2 bases not matched to a gene. CDR3 length equals 12 residues. CDR1 and CDR2 from the germline V gene are SGDLS and YYNGEE. CDR3 loop: CASSPGGYGYTF. In DNA, the CDR3 is TGTGCCAGCAGCCCAGGGGGGTATGGCTACACCTTC.

This chain uses TRBV6-1 with TRBJ1-6; 7 nucleotides match TRBD1. The V and J ends lost 1 base and 10 bases, in that order; junction bases with no gene match: 7. This CDR3 spans 15 amino acids. Per the germline V gene, CDR1 is MNHNS and CDR2 is SASEGT. CDR3 amino acids: CASSEGMRGQSPLHF. CDR3 DNA: TGTGCCAGCAGTGAAGGGATGAGGGGGCAATCACCCCTCCACTTT.

V usage is TRBV10-3 and J usage is TRBJ2-1; 8 bases are shared with TRBD1. The CDR3 extends over 14 amino acids. After removal of 5 bases from V and 0 bases from J, the junction contained 0 bases not matched to a gene. Looked up from germline, CDR1 is ENHRY and CDR2 is SYGVKD. CDR3 amino acids: CAISTGGSYNEQFF. CDR3 nucleotides: TGTGCCATCAGTACAGGGGGCTCCTACAATGAGCAGTTCTTC.

CDR3 nucleotide sequence: TGTGCCAGCGGGAGCGGCGAGCAGTACTTC. It yields the protein CASGSGEQYF. This chain links TRBV6-5 with TRBJ2-7, with a possible D match to TRBD2 (5 bases). Germline values: CDR1 MNHEY, CDR2 SVGAGI. This CDR3 is 10 amino acids long. V was clipped by 8 bases and J by 6 bases, with 8 bases between them.

The rearrangement links TRBV27 to TRBJ1-1; a possible D gene is TRBD1 (5 bases). The CDR3 covers 13 residues. Trimming removed 6 bases from V and 8 bases from J, with 16 bases in between. The germline V gene encodes CDR1 MNHEY and CDR2 SMNVEV (reference sequence). The CDR3 protein is CASSYRFLWEAFF. CDR3 coding DNA: TGTGCCAGCAGCTACAGGTTCCTCTGGGAAGCTTTCTTT.

The chain combines TRBV15 with TRBJ2-7; TRBD2 matches 7 bases. The J segment lost 0 bases and the V segment lost 4 bases, leaving 12 bases of the junction unmatched. CDR1 is LNHNV and CDR2 is YYDKDF in the germline V gene (reference sequence). This CDR3 region has 17 residues. CDR3 sequence: CATSTQGGGSFSYEQYF. The DNA for the CDR3 is TGTGCCACCAGCACTCAAGGCGGCGGGAGCTTCTCCTACGAGCAGTACTTC.

On this clone itself: This sample includes further DNA sequences coding for the same CDR3. This chain joins TRBV15 and TRBJ2-7, with TRBD1 identical over 9 bases. From germline, CDR1 is LNHNV and CDR2 YYDKDF (reference sequence). There are 15 residues in the CDR3. Losses at the gene ends were 3 bases for V and 0 bases for J; bases not matched to a gene: 3. The CDR3 bases are TGTGCCACCAGCAGGGGACAGGGTAGCTCCTACGAGCAGTACTTC. Amino acid sequence: CATSRGQGSSYEQYF.

This chain joins TRBV5-1 and TRBJ2-7; D is possibly TRBD1 (5 bases). CDR3 length equals 14 residues. V was trimmed by 1 base and J by 3 bases, leaving 11 bases between them. The germline V gene encodes CDR1 SGHRS and CDR2 YFSETQ. The CDR3 DNA follows: TGCGCCAGCAGCTTGACCGACAGCGTCTACGAGCAGTACTTC. It yields the protein CASSLTDSVYEQYF.

This chain's CDR3 is CASSRGRSDEQFF. CDR3 in DNA: TGTGCCAGCAGCCGCGGGAGATCGGATGAGCAGTTCTTC. The chain carries TRBV13 and TRBJ2-1; 7 bases are a match to TRBD2. This CDR3 region has 13 residues. Germline CDR1 and CDR2: PRHDT and FYEKMQ (reference sequence). V shed 5 bases, J shed 8 bases, and the junction held 6 bases outside the gene matches.